Below, 6 T cell receptor beta chains from the same sample are listed, as sequenced in a study of type 1 regulatory T cells. TCRdb reanalysed the reads using MiXCR and keeps one entry per CDR3 protein. The sample has tens of thousands of distinct CDR3 sequences; less than 15% are singletons. These TCRs are of unknown antigen specificity. Sequences were obtained from cultured non-Tr1 T cells, either the whole culture or a sorted T cell fraction (not recorded which). These receptors originate from a human donor in good health.

This clonotype was observed a few times. This sequence joins TRBV7-2 and TRBJ2-1; D is uncertain. The length of the CDR3 is 12 residues. Germline V gene data show CDR1 as SGHTA and CDR2 as FQGNSA. With 4 bases removed from V and 9 bases from J, the gap between germline ends came to 10 bases. The CDR3 sequence: CASSSHGVEQFF. CDR3 nucleotides: TGTGCCAGCAGCTCCCACGGAGTTGAGCAGTTCTTC.

This clonotype was observed many times. The chain recombines TRBV7-3 with TRBJ2-2; 9 positions match TRBD2. Germline V gives CDR1 SGHTA, CDR2 FQGTGA. The CDR3 length is 17 residues. V gave up 5 bases and J gave up 5 bases; unmatched junction bases: 12. CDR3 loop: CASSLRQREVGTGELFF. The CDR3 nucleotides read TGTGCCAGCAGCCTAAGGCAGCGGGAGGTCGGAACCGGGGAGCTGTTTTTT.

This clonotype was recorded many times. CDR3 in amino acids: CASSSWDGYGYTF. The CDR3 coding sequence is TGTGCCAGCAGCTCATGGGACGGTTATGGCTACACCTTC. The chain employs TRBV7-9 and TRBJ1-2; tentative D call: TRBD1 (5 bases). Between the trimmed V and J ends, which lost 4 bases and 5 bases, there was a span of 11 bases. Germline V gene sequence: CDR1 SEHNR, CDR2 FQNEAQ (reference sequence). CDR3 length equals 13 residues.

This clonotype has a count of ten or more. This sequence joins TRBV4-2 and TRBJ2-5, with a tentative D call TRBD1 (6 bases). Germline CDR1 and CDR2: LGHNA and YNFKEQ. There are 14 residues in the CDR3. Between the trimmed V and J ends, which lost 3 bases and 2 bases, there was a span of 10 bases. The CDR3 loop reads CASSHDRKQETQYF. In nucleotides, the CDR3 is TGTGCCAGCAGCCACGACAGGAAGCAAGAGACCCAGTACTTC.

This clonotype was seen ten or more times. The chain has TRBV29-1 and TRBJ2-1, with D uncertain. The CDR3 totals 13 residues. The germline V and J ends were trimmed by 7 bases and 5 bases, with 15 bases remaining between them. The V gene's germline CDR1 is SQVTM and CDR2 ANQGSEA. CDR3 in amino acids: CSAFDPNHNEQFF. CDR3 DNA sequence: TGCAGCGCTTTTGACCCGAATCACAATGAGCAGTTCTTC.

This clonotype was seen repeatedly, ten times or more. This chain connects TRBV7-2 to TRBJ2-1; D uncertain. Looked up from germline, CDR1 is SGHTA and CDR2 is FQGNSA. This CDR3 spans 14 amino acids. V was pared by 5 bases and J by 4 bases, with 12 bases between. The CDR3 here is CASSTEEFYNEQFF. The CDR3 bases are TGTGCCAGCAGCACAGAGGAATTTTACAATGAGCAGTTCTTC.